This TCR beta chain was identified in a study of long-term antiretroviral therapy in people with HIV. The CDR3 runs 16 residues. Trimming took off 3 bases at V and 2 bases at J, with 14 bases between the two ends. Germline CDR1 and CDR2: SQVTM and ANQGSEA. At survey level, the immunoSEQ assay was run in its v3.0 version. Here immunoSEQ multiplex PCR was the method, and the copy in TCRdb shows in-frame clones only, minus some. Of tens of thousands of clones in the sample, 65% to 85% are singletons; the top ten hold roughly 8.2%. Treated in the United States were all of the participants with HIV. V usage is TRBV29-1 and J usage is TRBJ2-6, with D tentatively TRBD1 (7 bases). Sequencing used unsorted PBMCs, obtained 3.1 years after starting antiretroviral therapy. The receptor was isolated from a woman aged 45 to 65 with HIV. The DNA for the CDR3 is TGCAGCGTTGAGCCCGGAGGGGGCGCTGGGGCCAACGTCCTGACTTTC. Its protein product is CSVEPGGGAGANVLTF. The full variable domain, with the rest looked up from reference TRBV29-1 and TRBJ2-6, is SAVISQKPSRDICQRGTSLTIQCQVDSQVTMMFWYRQQPGQSLTLIATANQGSEATYESGFVIDKFPISRPNLTFSTLTVSNMSPEDSSIYLCSVEPGGGAGANVLTFGAGSRLTVL.